This TCR beta chain was identified in a study of pediatric ulcerative colitis. Germline V gene sequence: CDR1 MNHNS, CDR2 SASEGT. The CDR3 runs to 13 residues. V lost 8 bases, J lost 5 bases, and 13 bases lay in between. During colonoscopy, one to two rectal pinch biopsies were collected. The repertoire was sequenced with immunoSEQ multiplex PCR; TCRdb's copy has only in-frame clones and lacks some. Of about 40,000 clones listed, 60% to 85% were seen once; the top ten hold approximately 9%. The clonotype comes from a boy younger than 18 with severe ulcerative colitis. Sequencing was performed on gut tissue. The chain couples TRBV6-1 to TRBJ1-5, with D possibly being TRBD1 (5 bases). DNA of the CDR3: TGTGCCAGCTCCGACGAGGGACATCAGCCCCAGCATTTT. This gives the protein CASSDEGHQPQHF.